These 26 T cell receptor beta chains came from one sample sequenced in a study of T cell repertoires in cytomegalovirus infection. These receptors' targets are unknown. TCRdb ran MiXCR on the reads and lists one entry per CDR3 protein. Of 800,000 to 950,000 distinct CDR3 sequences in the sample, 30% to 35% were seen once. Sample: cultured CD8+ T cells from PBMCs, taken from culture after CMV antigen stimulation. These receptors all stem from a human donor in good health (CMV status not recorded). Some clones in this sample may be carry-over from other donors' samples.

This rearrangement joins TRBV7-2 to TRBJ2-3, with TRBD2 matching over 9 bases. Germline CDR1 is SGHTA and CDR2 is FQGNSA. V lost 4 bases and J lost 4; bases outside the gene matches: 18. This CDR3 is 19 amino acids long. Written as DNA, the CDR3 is TGTGCCAGCAGCTCCCCTCCTCCCCACCTAGCGGGGAGAGCAGATACGCAGTATTTT. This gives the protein CASSSPPPHLAGRADTQYF. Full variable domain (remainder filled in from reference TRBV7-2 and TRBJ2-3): GAGVSQSPSNKVTEKGKDVELRCDPISGHTALYWYRQSLGQGLEFLIYFQGNSAPDKSGLPSDRFSAERTGGSVSTLTIQRTQQEDSAVYLCASSSPPPHLAGRADTQYFGPGTRLTVL.

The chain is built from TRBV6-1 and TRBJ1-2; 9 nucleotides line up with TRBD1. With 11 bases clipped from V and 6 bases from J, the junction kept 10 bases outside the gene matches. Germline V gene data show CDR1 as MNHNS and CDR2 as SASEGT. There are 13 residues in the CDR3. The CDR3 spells CAGTGGDLNGYTF. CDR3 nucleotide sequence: TGTGCCGGTACAGGGGGCGACCTTAATGGCTACACCTTC.

CDR3 sequence reads: CASSRGRLYGYTF. The CDR3 DNA sequence: TGTGCCAGCAGCCGGGGGAGGCTCTATGGCTACACCTTC. The rearrangement joins TRBV13 to TRBJ1-2; D is possibly TRBD1 (5 bases). The germline V gene encodes CDR1 PRHDT and CDR2 FYEKMQ (reference sequence). The CDR3 runs to 13 residues. V was trimmed by 5 bases and J by 4 bases, leaving 11 bases between them.

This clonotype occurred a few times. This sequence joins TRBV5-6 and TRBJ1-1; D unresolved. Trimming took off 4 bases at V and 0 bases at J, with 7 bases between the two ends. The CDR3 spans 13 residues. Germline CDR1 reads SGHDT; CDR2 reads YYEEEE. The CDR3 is CASSADMNTEAFF. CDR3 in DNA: TGTGCCAGCAGCGCCGACATGAACACTGAAGCTTTCTTT.

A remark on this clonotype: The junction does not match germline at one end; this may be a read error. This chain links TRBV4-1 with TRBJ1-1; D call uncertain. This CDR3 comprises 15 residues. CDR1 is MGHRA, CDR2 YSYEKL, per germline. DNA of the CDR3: TGTGCCAGCAGCCAAGTACTGGAAAAAACCACTGAAGCTTTCTTT. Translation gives CASSQVLEKTTEAFF.

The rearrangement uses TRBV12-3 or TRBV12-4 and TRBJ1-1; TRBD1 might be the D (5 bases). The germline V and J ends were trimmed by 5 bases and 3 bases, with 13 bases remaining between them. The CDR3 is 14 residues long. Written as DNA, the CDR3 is TGTGCCAGCAGTCTAGGGACGTTGGACACTGAAGCTTTCTTT. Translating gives CASSLGTLDTEAFF.

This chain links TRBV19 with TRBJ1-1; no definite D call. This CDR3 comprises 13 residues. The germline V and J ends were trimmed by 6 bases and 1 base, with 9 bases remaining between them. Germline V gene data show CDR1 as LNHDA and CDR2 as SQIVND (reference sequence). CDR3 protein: CASRLAANTEAFF. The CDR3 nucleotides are TGTGCCAGTAGGCTGGCAGCGAACACTGAAGCTTTCTTT. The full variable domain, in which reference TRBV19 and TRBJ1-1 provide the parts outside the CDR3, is DGGITQSPKYLFRKEGQNVTLSCEQNLNHDAMYWYRQDPGQGLRLIYYSQIVNDFQKGDIAEGYSVSREKKESFPLTVTSAQKNPTAFYLCASRLAANTEAFFGQGTRLTVV.

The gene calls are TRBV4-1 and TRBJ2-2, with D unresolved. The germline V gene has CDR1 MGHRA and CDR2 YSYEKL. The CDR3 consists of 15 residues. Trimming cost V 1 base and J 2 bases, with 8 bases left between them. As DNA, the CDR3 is TGCGCCAGCAGCCAAGGTCTGGGAAACACCGGGGAGCTGTTTTTT. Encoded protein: CASSQGLGNTGELFF.

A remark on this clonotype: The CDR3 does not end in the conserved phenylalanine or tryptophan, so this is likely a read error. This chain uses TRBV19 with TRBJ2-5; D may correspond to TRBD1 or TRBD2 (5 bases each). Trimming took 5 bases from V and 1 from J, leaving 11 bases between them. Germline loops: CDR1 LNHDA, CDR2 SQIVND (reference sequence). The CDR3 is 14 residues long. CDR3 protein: CASSPLGRQETQYV. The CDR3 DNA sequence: TGTGCCAGTAGTCCCCTGGGACGCCAAGAGACCCAGTACGTC.

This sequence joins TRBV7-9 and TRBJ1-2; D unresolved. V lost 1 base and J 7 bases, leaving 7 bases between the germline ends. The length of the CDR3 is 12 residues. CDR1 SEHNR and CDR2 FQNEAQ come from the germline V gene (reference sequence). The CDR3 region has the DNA TGTGCCAGCAGCTTAGTAAGGGTTGGCTACACCTTC. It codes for CASSLVRVGYTF. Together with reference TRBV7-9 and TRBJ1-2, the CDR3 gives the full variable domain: DTGVSQNPRHKITKRGQNVTFRCDPISEHNRLYWYRQTLGQGPEFLTYFQNEAQLEKSRLLSDRFSAERPKGSFSTLEIQRTEQGDSAMYLCASSLVRVGYTFGSGTRLTVV.

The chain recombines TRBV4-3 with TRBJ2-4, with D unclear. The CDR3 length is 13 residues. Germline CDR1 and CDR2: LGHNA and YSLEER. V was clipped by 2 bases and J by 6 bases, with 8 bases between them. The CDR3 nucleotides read TGCGCCAGCAGCCAATCGACTCGAAACATTCAGTACTTC. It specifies CASSQSTRNIQYF.

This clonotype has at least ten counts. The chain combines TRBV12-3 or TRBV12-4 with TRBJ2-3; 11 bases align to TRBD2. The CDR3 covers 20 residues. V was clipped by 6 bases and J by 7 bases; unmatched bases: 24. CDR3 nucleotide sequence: TGTGCCAGCAGATCTCCCCAGCTAGCGGGGGGCCCGGCGACCTCTCATACGCAGTATTTT. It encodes CASRSPQLAGGPATSHTQYF.

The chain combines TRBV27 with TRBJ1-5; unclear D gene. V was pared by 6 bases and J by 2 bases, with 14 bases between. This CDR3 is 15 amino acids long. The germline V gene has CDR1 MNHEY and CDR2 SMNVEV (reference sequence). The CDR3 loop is CASSDNNPGNQPQHF. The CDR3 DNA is TGTGCCAGCAGCGATAATAACCCGGGCAATCAGCCCCAGCATTTT.

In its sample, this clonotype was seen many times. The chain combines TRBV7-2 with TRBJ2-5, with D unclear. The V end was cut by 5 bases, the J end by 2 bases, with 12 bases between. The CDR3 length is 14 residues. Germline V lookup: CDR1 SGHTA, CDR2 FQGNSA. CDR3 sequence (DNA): TGTGCCAGCAGCCAAGAAGCAGCGCAAGAGACCCAGTACTTC. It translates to CASSQEAAQETQYF.

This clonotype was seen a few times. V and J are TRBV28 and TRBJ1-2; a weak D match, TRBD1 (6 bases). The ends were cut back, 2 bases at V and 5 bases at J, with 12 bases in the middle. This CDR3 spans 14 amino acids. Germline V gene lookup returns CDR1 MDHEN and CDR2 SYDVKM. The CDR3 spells CASSLTPTGYGYTF. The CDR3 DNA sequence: TGTGCCAGCAGTTTAACCCCGACAGGTTATGGCTACACCTTC.

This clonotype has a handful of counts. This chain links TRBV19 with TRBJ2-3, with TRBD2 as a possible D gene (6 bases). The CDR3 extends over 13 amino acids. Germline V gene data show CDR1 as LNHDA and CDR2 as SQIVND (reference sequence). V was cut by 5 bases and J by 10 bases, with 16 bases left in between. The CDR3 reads CASSAGSYPPQYF. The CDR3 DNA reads TGTGCCAGTAGTGCCGGGAGTTATCCCCCGCAGTATTTT. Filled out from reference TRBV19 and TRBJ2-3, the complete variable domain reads DGGITQSPKYLFRKEGQNVTLSCEQNLNHDAMYWYRQDPGQGLRLIYYSQIVNDFQKGDIAEGYSVSREKKESFPLTVTSAQKNPTAFYLCASSAGSYPPQYFGPGTRLTVL.

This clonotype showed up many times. CDR3 coding DNA: TGTGCCAGCAGCCTCCAGGGATCCAAAGCCAAAAACATTCAGTACTTC. It yields the protein CASSLQGSKAKNIQYF. V is TRBV7-2 and J is TRBJ2-4; tentatively, D is TRBD1 (5 bases). Germline V gene sequence: CDR1 SGHTA, CDR2 FQGNSA. The CDR3 is made up of 16 amino acids. V lost 5 bases and J 0 bases, leaving 14 bases between the germline ends.

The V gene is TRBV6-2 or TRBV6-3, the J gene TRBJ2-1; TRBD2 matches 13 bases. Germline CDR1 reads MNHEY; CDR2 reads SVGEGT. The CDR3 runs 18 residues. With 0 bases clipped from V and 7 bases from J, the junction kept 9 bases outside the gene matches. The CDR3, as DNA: TGTGCCAGCAGTTACTCGACCTTACTAGCGGGGGGGCGGAATGAGCAGTTCTTC. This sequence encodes CASSYSTLLAGGRNEQFF.

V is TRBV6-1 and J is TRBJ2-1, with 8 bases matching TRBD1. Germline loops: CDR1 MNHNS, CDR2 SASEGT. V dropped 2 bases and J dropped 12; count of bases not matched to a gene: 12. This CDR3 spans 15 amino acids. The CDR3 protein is CASSETRQGFGAQFF. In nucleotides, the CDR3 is TGTGCCAGCAGTGAAACGAGACAGGGGTTTGGAGCGCAGTTCTTC.

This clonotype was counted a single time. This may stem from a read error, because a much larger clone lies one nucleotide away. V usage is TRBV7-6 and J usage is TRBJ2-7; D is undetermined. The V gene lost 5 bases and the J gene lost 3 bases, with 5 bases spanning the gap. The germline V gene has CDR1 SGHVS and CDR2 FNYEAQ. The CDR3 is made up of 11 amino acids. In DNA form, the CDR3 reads TGTGCCAGCAGCCCCATCTACGAGCAGTACGTC. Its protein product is CASSPIYEQYV.

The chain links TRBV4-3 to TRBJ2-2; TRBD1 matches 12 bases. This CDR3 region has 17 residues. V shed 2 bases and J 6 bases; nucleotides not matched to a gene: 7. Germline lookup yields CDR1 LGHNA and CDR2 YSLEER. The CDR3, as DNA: TGCGCCAGCAGCCAACCGGGACAGGGGGCGCGGGCCGGGGAGCTGTTTTTT. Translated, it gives CASSQPGQGARAGELFF.

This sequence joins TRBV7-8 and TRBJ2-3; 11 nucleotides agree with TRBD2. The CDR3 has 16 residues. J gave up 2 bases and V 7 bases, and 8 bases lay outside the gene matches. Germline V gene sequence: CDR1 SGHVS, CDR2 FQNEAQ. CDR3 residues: CASNPRTSGSTDTQYF. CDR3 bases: TGTGCCAGCAACCCTAGGACTAGCGGGTCCACAGATACGCAGTATTTT.

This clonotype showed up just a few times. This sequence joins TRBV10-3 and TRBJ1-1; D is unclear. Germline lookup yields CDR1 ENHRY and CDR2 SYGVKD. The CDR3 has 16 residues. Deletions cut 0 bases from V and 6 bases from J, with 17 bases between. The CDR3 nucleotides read TGTGCCATCAGTGAGTCTATAAGGGTGGGTTTCGCTGAAGCTTTCTTT. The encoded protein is CAISESIRVGFAEAFF.

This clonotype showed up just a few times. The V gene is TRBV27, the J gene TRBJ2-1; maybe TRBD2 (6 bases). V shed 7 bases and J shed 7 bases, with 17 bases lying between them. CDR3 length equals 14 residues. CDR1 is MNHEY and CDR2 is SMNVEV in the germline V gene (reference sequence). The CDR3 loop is CASTRGGLVNEQFF. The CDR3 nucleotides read TGTGCCAGCACACGTGGGGGGTTGGTTAATGAGCAGTTCTTC.

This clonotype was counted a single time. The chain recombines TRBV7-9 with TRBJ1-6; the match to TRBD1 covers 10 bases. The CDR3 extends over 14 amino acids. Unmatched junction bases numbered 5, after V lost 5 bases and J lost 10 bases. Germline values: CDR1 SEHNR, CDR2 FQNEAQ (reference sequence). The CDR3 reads CASSTTGGGSPLHF. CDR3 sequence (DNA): TGTGCCAGCAGCACGACAGGGGGCGGATCACCCCTCCACTTT.

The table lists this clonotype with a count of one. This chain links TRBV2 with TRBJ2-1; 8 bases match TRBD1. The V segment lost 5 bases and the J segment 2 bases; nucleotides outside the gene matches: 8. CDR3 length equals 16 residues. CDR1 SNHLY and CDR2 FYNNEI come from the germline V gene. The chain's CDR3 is CASSYKEGQAYNEQFF. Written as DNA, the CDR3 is TGTGCCAGCAGTTACAAGGAGGGACAGGCCTACAATGAGCAGTTCTTC.